The 13 T cell receptor beta chains presented below share a single source sample, sequenced in a study of tumor-infiltrating lymphocytes in localized non-small cell lung cancer. This table comes from immunoSEQ multiplex PCR, and its TCRdb copy is limited to in-frame clones, with some not included. The sample has 15,000 to 17,000 clones, roughly 69% seen once; the top ten hold around 6.1%. The sample comprised lung tumor tissue. These receptors originate from a human donor with non-small cell lung cancer.

In its sample, this clone is medium-sized. This sample includes further DNA sequences coding for the same CDR3. This sequence joins TRBV20-1 and TRBJ2-7; tentative D call: TRBD2 (5 bases). This CDR3 is built from 10 residues. V lost 3 bases and J 6 bases, leaving 6 bases between the germline ends. The V gene's germline CDR1 is DFQATT and CDR2 SNEGSKA (reference sequence). CDR3 DNA sequence: TGCAGTGCTAGTGAGGGCGAGCAGTACTTC. Translating it yields CSASEGEQYF.

This chain connects TRBV7-9 to TRBJ2-2; 8 nucleotides agree with TRBD1. The germline CDR1 and CDR2 sequences are SEHNR and FQNEAQ (reference sequence). Trimming removed 6 bases from V and 3 bases from J; junction bases left unmatched: 6. The CDR3 consists of 15 residues. The CDR3 DNA is TGTGCCAGCAGACCTAACAGGGGGGACACCGGGGAGCTGTTTTTT. Protein: CASRPNRGDTGELFF.

This CDR3 is CASSPPLAGADTQYF. In DNA, the CDR3 is TGTGCCAGCTCACCACCACTAGCGGGCGCAGATACGCAGTATTTT. This chain joins TRBV18 and TRBJ2-3; 9 bases agree with TRBD2. Germline values: CDR1 KGHSH, CDR2 LQKENI. V lost 0 bases, J lost 4 bases, and 2 bases stayed unmatched. The CDR3 covers 15 residues.

The rearrangement uses TRBV9 and TRBJ2-5; D gene unclear. The CDR3 extends over 13 amino acids. Germline values: CDR1 SGDLS, CDR2 YYNGEE. V was clipped by 0 bases and J by 4 bases, with 7 bases between them. The CDR3 is CASSVAQAETQYF. CDR3 DNA: TGTGCCAGCAGCGTAGCCCAGGCAGAGACCCAGTACTTC.

This chain joins TRBV7-9 and TRBJ2-7, with a possible D match to TRBD2 (5 bases). CDR3 size: 14 residues. Germline lookup yields CDR1 SEHNR and CDR2 FQNEAQ (reference sequence). The V end lost 2 bases, the J end lost 0 bases, and 8 bases lay between the germline ends. For the CDR3, the DNA is TGTGCCAGCAGCTTATCGGCGGGCTCCTACGAGCAGTACTTC. It yields the protein CASSLSAGSYEQYF. The full variable domain, completed using reference TRBV7-9 and TRBJ2-7, is DTGVSQNPRHKITKRGQNVTFRCDPISEHNRLYWYRQTLGQGPEFLTYFQNEAQLEKSRLLSDRFSAERPKGSFSTLEIQRTEQGDSAMYLCASSLSAGSYEQYFGPGTRLTVT.

V gene TRBV6-4 combines with J gene TRBJ2-1; D might be TRBD1 (5 bases). V lost 0 bases and J 5 bases, leaving 5 bases between the germline ends. CDR3 length: 13 residues. Germline V CDR1 and CDR2: MRHNA, SNTAGT. The CDR3 DNA follows: TGTGCCAGCAGTGACTCGGACAACAATGAGCAGTTCTTC. Translated: CASSDSDNNEQFF.

J is TRBJ2-3 and V is TRBV27; TRBD1 matches 8 bases. In germline, CDR1 is MNHEY, CDR2 SMNVEV (reference sequence). Unmatched junction bases numbered 3, after V lost 3 bases and J lost 4 bases. This CDR3 has 14 residues. The CDR3 loop is CASSFLQGADTQYF. DNA for the CDR3: TGTGCCAGCAGTTTCCTACAGGGGGCAGATACGCAGTATTTT.

The rearrangement links TRBV6-5 to TRBJ1-2; maybe TRBD1 (5 bases). The CDR3 is 13 amino acids. Germline CDR1 and CDR2: MNHEY and SVGAGI. V was cut by 5 bases and J by 4 bases, with 11 bases left in between. The CDR3 bases are TGTGCCAGCAGTCTCAGGGAGGGCTATGGCTACACCTTC. Encoded protein: CASSLREGYGYTF.

This clone is medium-sized in the sample. This chain joins TRBV7-9 and TRBJ2-1, with D unclear. Germline assignment: CDR1 SEHNR and CDR2 FQNEAQ (reference sequence). V was shortened by 2 bases and J by 5 bases, with 4 bases between the two germline ends. CDR3 size: 12 residues. The CDR3 loop reads CASSLSHNEQFF. DNA for the CDR3: TGTGCCAGCAGCTTATCCCACAATGAGCAGTTCTTC.

V usage is TRBV29-1 and J usage is TRBJ2-3; possibly TRBD2 for D (6 bases). The CDR3 covers 11 residues. Germline-derived CDR1 and CDR2 are SQVTM and ANQGSEA. Trimming removed 4 bases from V and 8 bases from J, with 10 bases in between. Written as DNA, the CDR3 is TGCAGCGTTGGGGACGGGGGTACGCAGTATTTT. Protein sequence: CSVGDGGTQYF.

Comments on this clone: A read error may account for a junction end that differs from germline. The chain has TRBV7-7 and TRBJ2-5; D is undetermined. CDR1 and CDR2 (germline): SSHAT, FNYEAQ (reference sequence). The CDR3 extends over 13 amino acids. The CDR3 loop reads CASSLSSQETQYF. CDR3 DNA sequence: TGTGCTAGCAGCTTATCGTCCCAAGAGACCCAGTACTTC.

In its sample, this clone was seen a few times. The rearrangement joins TRBV20-1 to TRBJ2-7; D not certain. CDR3 length: 11 amino acids. With 8 bases removed from V and 11 bases from J, the gap between germline ends came to 19 bases. Germline CDR1 is DFQATT and CDR2 is SNEGSKA (reference sequence). The CDR3 region has the DNA TGCAGTAGTGGGCATCTGGGTGTGGAGTACTTC. Translating gives CSSGHLGVEYF.

This clone showed up just a few times. The chain links TRBV7-9 to TRBJ1-1; no clear D. V lost 5 bases to trimming and J lost 6 bases, with 10 bases between them. The CDR3 contains 12 residues. From germline, CDR1 is SEHNR and CDR2 FQNEAQ (reference sequence). The chain's CDR3 is CASSLVVAEAFF. The CDR3, as DNA: TGTGCCAGCAGCCTTGTCGTTGCTGAAGCTTTCTTT.